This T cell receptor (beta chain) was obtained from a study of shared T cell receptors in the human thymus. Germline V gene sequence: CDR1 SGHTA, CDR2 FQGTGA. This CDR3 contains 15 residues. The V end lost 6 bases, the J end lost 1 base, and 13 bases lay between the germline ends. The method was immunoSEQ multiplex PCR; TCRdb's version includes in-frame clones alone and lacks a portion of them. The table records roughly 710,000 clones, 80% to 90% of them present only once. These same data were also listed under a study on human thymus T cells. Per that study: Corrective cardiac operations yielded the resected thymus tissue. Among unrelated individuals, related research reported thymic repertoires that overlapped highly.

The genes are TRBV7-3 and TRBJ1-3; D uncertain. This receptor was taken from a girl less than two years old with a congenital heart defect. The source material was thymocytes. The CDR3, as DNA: TGTGCCAGCAGACCTAAGACGGGTTCTGGAAACACCATATATTTT. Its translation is CASRPKTGSGNTIYF.